The 21 T cell receptor beta chains below come from one sample, sequenced in a study of blood T cell repertoires in COVID-19. TCRdb's table, derived via immunoSEQ multiplex PCR, lists solely in-frame clones and lacks some. The sample contains 250,000 to 350,000 clones, approximately 84% of which appear only once. Sequenced material: peripheral blood. Receptors were obtained from a human donor with COVID-19, enrolled during active disease. The donor label of this sample is uncertain.

This chain uses TRBV3-1 (or the pseudogene TRBV3-2) with TRBJ2-2; maybe TRBD1 (6 bases). This CDR3 has 14 residues. The V and J ends lost 2 bases and 4 bases respectively, with 8 bases between them. Germline CDR1 and CDR2: LGHDT and YNNKEL (reference sequence). The CDR3 loop reads CASSQNRATGELFF. The CDR3 region has the DNA TGTGCCAGCAGCCAAAACAGGGCCACCGGGGAGCTGTTTTTT.

J is TRBJ1-4 and V is TRBV30; 10 positions agree with TRBD1. V shed 2 bases, J shed 6 bases, and the junction held 12 bases outside the gene matches. From germline, CDR1 is GTSNPN and CDR2 SVGIG (reference sequence). There are 17 residues in the CDR3. The CDR3 here is CAWSPMAPGQGYEKLFF. For the CDR3, the DNA is TGTGCCTGGAGTCCAATGGCTCCGGGACAGGGGTATGAAAAACTGTTTTTT.

In this sample, this clone turned up a few times. The rearrangement links TRBV2 to TRBJ1-1; D ambiguous. The V gene lost 7 bases and the J gene lost 1 base, with 10 bases spanning the gap. Germline CDR1 is SNHLY and CDR2 is FYNNEI. CDR3 length: 13 amino acids. In DNA, the CDR3 is TGTGCCAGCAAGGAGGATCAGAACACTGAAGCTTTCTTT. Its translation is CASKEDQNTEAFF.

The chain carries TRBV18 and TRBJ2-3; D not certain. The CDR3 consists of 13 residues. Trimming removed 4 bases from V and 0 bases from J, with 5 bases in between. The germline V gene encodes CDR1 KGHSH and CDR2 LQKENI. The CDR3 reads CASSLSSTDTQYF. In DNA form, the CDR3 reads TGTGCCAGCTCACTCAGTAGCACAGATACGCAGTATTTT.

V and J are TRBV6-6 and TRBJ2-3, with 8 bases lining up with TRBD2. The V gene end was trimmed by 2 bases and the J gene end by 4 bases; junction bases not matched to a gene: 8. Germline V gives CDR1 MNHNY, CDR2 SVGAGI (reference sequence). The CDR3 contains 16 residues. The CDR3 DNA reads TGTGCCAGCAGTTACGGTCGGGAGGGCCGGGCAGATACGCAGTATTTT. Protein product: CASSYGREGRADTQYF.

The J gene is TRBJ1-5, the V gene TRBV2, with TRBD1 identical over 9 bases. This CDR3 comprises 14 residues. V lost 7 bases to trimming and J lost 5 bases; unmatched junction nucleotides: 6. Germline V CDR1 and CDR2: SNHLY, FYNNEI. This chain's CDR3 is CASTMGQGYQPQHF. The CDR3 DNA sequence: TGTGCCAGCACCATGGGACAGGGCTATCAGCCCCAGCATTTT.

This clone was counted at least ten times. This chain joins TRBV5-1 and TRBJ1-1, with D unresolved. V was clipped by 0 bases and J by 4 bases, with 10 bases between them. The CDR3 is 14 amino acids. Germline assignment: CDR1 SGHRS and CDR2 YFSETQ. The CDR3: CASSLGSASTEAFF. The CDR3 DNA reads as TGCGCCAGCAGCTTGGGATCCGCCAGCACTGAAGCTTTCTTT.

This clone was seen a single time. Here the CDR3 reads CASSSGLLGINEQFF. CDR3 nucleotide sequence: TGTGCCAGCAGCTCCGGACTGTTAGGGATCAATGAGCAGTTCTTC. The chain has TRBV7-9 and TRBJ2-1; D might be TRBD2 (5 bases). This CDR3 has 15 amino acids. V dropped 4 bases and J dropped 6 bases, with 16 bases sitting between them. Looked up from germline, CDR1 is SEHNR and CDR2 is FQNEAQ (reference sequence).

The sample holds a few counts of this clone. Written as DNA, the CDR3 is TGCAGCGTTGCTGGACTAGCGGGAGGGCCTGTGTCCTACGAGCAGTACTTC. Translation gives CSVAGLAGGPVSYEQYF. The rearrangement links TRBV29-1 to TRBJ2-7, with TRBD2 matching 15 bases. Germline V gene data show CDR1 as SQVTM and CDR2 as ANQGSEA. The CDR3 totals 17 residues. The V segment lost 4 bases and the J segment 1 base; nucleotides outside the gene matches: 8.

The chain combines TRBV20-1 with TRBJ1-5; D might be TRBD1 (6 bases). Germline lookup yields CDR1 DFQATT and CDR2 SNEGSKA (reference sequence). This CDR3 region has 15 residues. Trimming left V 3 bases short and J 9 bases short, with 21 bases between. Written as DNA, the CDR3 is TGCAGTGCTAGTCACCGACAGGACCGAGCAGGGCCCCAGCATTTT. This codes for CSASHRQDRAGPQHF.

The rearrangement uses TRBV7-3 and TRBJ2-5; TRBD2 aligns across 10 bases. V lost 1 base to trimming and J lost 2 bases; unmatched junction nucleotides: 13. The CDR3 consists of 19 residues. Germline loops: CDR1 SGHTA, CDR2 FQGTGA. CDR3 DNA: TGTGCCAGCAGCTTAAAGGTCAGTAGCGGGAGGAACTTACAAGAGACCCAGTACTTC. This sequence encodes CASSLKVSSGRNLQETQYF.

This clone appeared once. The chain carries TRBV27 and TRBJ1-4; no definite D call. V was shortened by 0 bases and J by 0 bases, with 5 bases between the two germline ends. Germline values: CDR1 MNHEY, CDR2 SMNVEV (reference sequence). The CDR3 consists of 15 residues. This chain's CDR3 is CASSLSGATNEKLFF. CDR3 DNA: TGTGCCAGCAGTTTATCAGGAGCAACTAATGAAAAACTGTTTTTT. Based on the CDR3 plus reference TRBV27 and TRBJ1-4, the full variable domain is EAQVTQNPRYLITVTGKKLTVTCSQNMNHEYMSWYRQDPGLGLRQIYYSMNVEVTDKGDVPEGYKVSRKEKRNFPLILESPSPNQTSLYFCASSLSGATNEKLFFGSGTQLSVL.

This rearrangement joins TRBV7-2 to TRBJ2-5; D is undetermined. Looked up from germline, CDR1 is SGHTA and CDR2 is FQGNSA. This CDR3 has 13 amino acids. Trimming removed 2 bases at V and 5 bases at J, with 9 bases between. CDR3 coding DNA: TGTGCCAGCAGCTTAAATGCAGCGGAGACCCAGTACTTC. It yields the protein CASSLNAAETQYF. The whole variable domain, filled in from reference TRBV7-2 and TRBJ2-5, reads GAGVSQSPSNKVTEKGKDVELRCDPISGHTALYWYRQSLGQGLEFLIYFQGNSAPDKSGLPSDRFSAERTGGSVSTLTIQRTQQEDSAVYLCASSLNAAETQYFGPGTRLLVL.

V gene TRBV11-2 combines with J gene TRBJ2-1, with 8 nucleotides matching TRBD2. The CDR3 consists of 15 residues. Germline CDR1 is SGHAT and CDR2 is FQNNGV. With 3 bases clipped from V and 6 bases from J, the junction kept 7 bases outside the gene matches. The CDR3 DNA is TGTGCCAGCAGCTTCGCGGGAGGCACCCTCAATGAGCAGTTCTTC. Translated: CASSFAGGTLNEQFF.

As for this clone: Other nucleotide sequences in the sample specify the same CDR3. V is TRBV5-1 and J is TRBJ2-5; D not resolved. CDR1 SGHRS and CDR2 YFSETQ come from the germline V gene. V was trimmed by 2 bases and J by 0 bases, leaving 8 bases between them. This CDR3 region has 14 residues. Here the CDR3 reads CASSLFGYQETQYF. Here the CDR3 DNA reads TGCGCCAGCAGCTTATTCGGGTACCAAGAGACCCAGTACTTC.

The chain joins TRBV6-6 to TRBJ2-7; possibly TRBD2 for D (6 bases). CDR1 and CDR2 from the germline V gene are MNHNY and SVGAGI (reference sequence). CDR3 length equals 14 residues. The V and J ends lost 6 bases and 7 bases respectively, with 19 bases between them. CDR3: CASSVGTSVLEQYF. The CDR3 coding sequence is TGTGCCAGCAGCGTCGGGACTTCGGTATTGGAGCAGTACTTC.

This chain links TRBV7-2 with TRBJ2-7, with TRBD2 matching 15 bases. Germline V lookup: CDR1 SGHTA, CDR2 FQGNSA. Unmatched junction bases numbered 3, after V lost 1 base and J lost 5 bases. This CDR3 comprises 16 residues. The CDR3 sequence: CASSLGTSGRADEQYF. The CDR3 region has the DNA TGTGCCAGCAGCTTAGGGACTAGCGGGAGGGCCGACGAGCAGTACTTC.

The V call is TRBV29-1, the J call TRBJ2-7, with TRBD2 identical over 10 bases. The CDR3 has 14 residues. The germline V gene has CDR1 SQVTM and CDR2 ANQGSEA. The V gene end was trimmed by 6 bases and the J gene end by 4 bases; junction bases not matched to a gene: 9. The DNA for the CDR3 is TGCAGCGTCGTTCTAGCGGGAGTTCGGTACGAGCAGTACTTC. Amino acid sequence: CSVVLAGVRYEQYF.

V is TRBV28 and J is TRBJ1-1, with no clear D. Germline V gene sequence: CDR1 MDHEN, CDR2 SYDVKM. The CDR3 totals 10 residues. CDR3 protein: CASGDPEAFF. The CDR3 DNA follows: TGTGCATCCGGGGATCCTGAAGCTTTCTTT.

The sample holds many counts of this clone. CDR3 in DNA: TGTGCCAGCATGGAGGGGTATGGCTACACCTTC. Its translation: CASMEGYGYTF. The chain combines TRBV25-1 with TRBJ1-2; possibly TRBD1 for D (5 bases). Germline loops: CDR1 MGHDK, CDR2 SYGVNS. V lost 7 bases and J 5 bases, leaving 8 bases between the germline ends. CDR3 size: 11 residues.

CDR3 DNA sequence: TGTGCCAGCAGTCAGGGGCTAGTCTACGAGCAGTACTTC. Its translation is CASSQGLVYEQYF. The chain employs TRBV6-2 or TRBV6-3 and TRBJ2-7; weak D call: TRBD1 (6 bases). Germline values: CDR1 MNHEY, CDR2 SVGEGT. This CDR3 region has 13 residues. The ends were cut back, 5 bases at V and 3 bases at J, with 11 bases in the middle.